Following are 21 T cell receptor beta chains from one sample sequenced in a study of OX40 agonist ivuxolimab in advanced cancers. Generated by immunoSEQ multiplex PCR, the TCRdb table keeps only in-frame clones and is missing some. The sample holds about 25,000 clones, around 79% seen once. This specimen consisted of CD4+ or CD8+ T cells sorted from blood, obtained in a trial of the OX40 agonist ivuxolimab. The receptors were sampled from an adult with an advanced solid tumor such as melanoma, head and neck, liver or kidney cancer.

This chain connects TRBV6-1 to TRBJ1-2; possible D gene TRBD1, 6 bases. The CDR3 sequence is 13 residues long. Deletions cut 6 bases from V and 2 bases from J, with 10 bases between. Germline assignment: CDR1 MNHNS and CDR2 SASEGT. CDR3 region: CASRTGKNYGYTF. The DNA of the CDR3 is TGTGCCAGCAGGACAGGCAAGAACTATGGCTACACCTTC.

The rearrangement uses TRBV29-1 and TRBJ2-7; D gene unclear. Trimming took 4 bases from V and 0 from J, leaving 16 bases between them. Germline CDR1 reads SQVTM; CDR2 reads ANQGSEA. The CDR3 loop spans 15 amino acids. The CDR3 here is CSVVEYAGRSYEQYF. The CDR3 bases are TGCAGCGTTGTTGAGTATGCAGGCCGCTCCTACGAGCAGTACTTC.

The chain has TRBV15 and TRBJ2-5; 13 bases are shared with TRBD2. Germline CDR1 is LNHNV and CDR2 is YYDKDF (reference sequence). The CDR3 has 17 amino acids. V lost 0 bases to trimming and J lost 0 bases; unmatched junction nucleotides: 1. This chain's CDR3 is CATSRELAGGYQETQYF. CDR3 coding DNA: TGTGCCACCAGCAGAGAACTAGCGGGGGGGTACCAAGAGACCCAGTACTTC. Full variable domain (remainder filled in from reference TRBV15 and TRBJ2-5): DAMVIQNPRYQVTQFGKPVTLSCSQTLNHNVMYWYQQKSSQAPKLLFHYYDKDFNNEADTPDNFQSRRPNTSFCFLDIRSPGLGDTAMYLCATSRELAGGYQETQYFGPGTRLLVL.

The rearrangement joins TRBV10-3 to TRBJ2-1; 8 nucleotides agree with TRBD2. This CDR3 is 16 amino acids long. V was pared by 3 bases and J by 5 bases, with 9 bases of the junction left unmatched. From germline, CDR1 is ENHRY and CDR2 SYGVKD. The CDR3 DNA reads TGTGCCATCAGTGAACAACTAGCGGAGGGGGACAATGAGCAGTTCTTC. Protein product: CAISEQLAEGDNEQFF.

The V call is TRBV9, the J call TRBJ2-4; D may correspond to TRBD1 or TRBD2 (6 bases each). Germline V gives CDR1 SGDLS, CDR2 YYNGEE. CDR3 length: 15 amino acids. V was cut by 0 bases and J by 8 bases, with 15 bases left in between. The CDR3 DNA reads TGTGCCAGCAGCGTAGACGCCGGGGGCGAGTACATTCAGTACTTC. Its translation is CASSVDAGGEYIQYF.

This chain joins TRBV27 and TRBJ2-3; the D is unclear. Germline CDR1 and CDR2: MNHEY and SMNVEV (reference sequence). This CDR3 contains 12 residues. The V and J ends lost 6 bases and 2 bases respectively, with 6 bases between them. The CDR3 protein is CASRSYTDTQYF. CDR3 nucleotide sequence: TGTGCCAGCAGGTCCTACACAGATACGCAGTATTTT.

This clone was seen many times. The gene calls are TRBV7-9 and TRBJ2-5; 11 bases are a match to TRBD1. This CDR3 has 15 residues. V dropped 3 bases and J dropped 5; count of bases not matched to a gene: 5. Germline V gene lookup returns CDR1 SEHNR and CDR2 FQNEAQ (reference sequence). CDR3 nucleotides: TGTGCCAGCAGCTTCGGACAGGGGGCGGCGGAGACCCAGTACTTC. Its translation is CASSFGQGAAETQYF.

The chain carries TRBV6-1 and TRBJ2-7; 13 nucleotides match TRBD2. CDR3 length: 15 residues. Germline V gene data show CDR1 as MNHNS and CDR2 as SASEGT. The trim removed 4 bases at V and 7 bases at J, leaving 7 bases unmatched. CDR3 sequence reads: CASSATGTSGEEQYF. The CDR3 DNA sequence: TGTGCCAGCAGTGCAACCGGGACTAGCGGGGAAGAGCAGTACTTC.

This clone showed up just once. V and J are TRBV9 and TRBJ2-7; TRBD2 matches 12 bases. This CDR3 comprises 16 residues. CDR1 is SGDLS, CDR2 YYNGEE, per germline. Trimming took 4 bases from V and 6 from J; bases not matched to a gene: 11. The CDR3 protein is CASSSLAGGTPIEQYF. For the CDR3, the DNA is TGTGCCAGCAGCTCACTAGCGGGGGGCACCCCTATCGAGCAGTACTTC.

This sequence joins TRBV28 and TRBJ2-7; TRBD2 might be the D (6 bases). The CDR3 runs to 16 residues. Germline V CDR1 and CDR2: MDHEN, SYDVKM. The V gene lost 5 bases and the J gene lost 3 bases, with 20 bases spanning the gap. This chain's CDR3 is CASSLALGTPIYEQYF. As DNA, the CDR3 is TGTGCCAGCAGTCTAGCACTCGGGACTCCTATCTACGAGCAGTACTTC.

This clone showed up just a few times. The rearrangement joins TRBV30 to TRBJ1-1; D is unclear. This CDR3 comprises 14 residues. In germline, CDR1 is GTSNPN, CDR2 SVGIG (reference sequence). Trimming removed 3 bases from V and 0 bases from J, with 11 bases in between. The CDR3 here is CAWREGPLNTEAFF. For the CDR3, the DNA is TGTGCCTGGAGGGAGGGCCCCTTGAACACTGAAGCTTTCTTT.

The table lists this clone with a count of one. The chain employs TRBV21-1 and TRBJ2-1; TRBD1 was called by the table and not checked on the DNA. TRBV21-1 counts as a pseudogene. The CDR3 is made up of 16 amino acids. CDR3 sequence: CASSSPWDRGSNEQFF. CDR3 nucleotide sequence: TGTGCCAGCAGCAGCCCCTGGGACAGGGGATCCAATGAGCAGTTCTTC.

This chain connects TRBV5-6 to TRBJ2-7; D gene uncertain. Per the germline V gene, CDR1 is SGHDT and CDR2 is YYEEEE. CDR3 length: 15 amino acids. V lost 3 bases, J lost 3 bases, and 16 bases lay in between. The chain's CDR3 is CASSWTPGRDYEQYF. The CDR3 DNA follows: TGTGCCAGCAGCTGGACCCCCGGAAGGGACTACGAGCAGTACTTC.

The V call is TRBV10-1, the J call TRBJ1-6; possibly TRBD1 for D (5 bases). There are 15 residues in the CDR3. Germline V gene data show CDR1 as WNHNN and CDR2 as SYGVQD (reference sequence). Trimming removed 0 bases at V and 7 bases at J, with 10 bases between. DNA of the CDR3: TGCGCCAGCAGTGAGTCTCGGGACCTAAATTCACCCCTCCACTTT. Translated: CASSESRDLNSPLHF.

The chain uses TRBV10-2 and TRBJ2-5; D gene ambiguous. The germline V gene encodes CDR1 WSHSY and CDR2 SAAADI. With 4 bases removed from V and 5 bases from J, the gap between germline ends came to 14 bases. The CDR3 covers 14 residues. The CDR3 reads CASSVVSVGETQYF. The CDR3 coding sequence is TGCGCCAGCAGTGTAGTATCGGTCGGGGAGACCCAGTACTTC.

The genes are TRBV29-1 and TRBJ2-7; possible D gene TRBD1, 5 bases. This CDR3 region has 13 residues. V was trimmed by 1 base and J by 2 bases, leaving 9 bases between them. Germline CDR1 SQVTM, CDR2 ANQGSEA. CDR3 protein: CSVEGWGAYEQYF. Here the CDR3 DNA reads TGCAGCGTTGAAGGATGGGGCGCCTACGAGCAGTACTTC.

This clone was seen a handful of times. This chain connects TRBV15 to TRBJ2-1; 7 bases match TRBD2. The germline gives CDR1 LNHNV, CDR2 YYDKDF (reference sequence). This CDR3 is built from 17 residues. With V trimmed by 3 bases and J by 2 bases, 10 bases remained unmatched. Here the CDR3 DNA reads TGTGCCACCAGCAGCGAGGGACTAACGGAGACCTACAATGAGCAGTTCTTC. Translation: CATSSEGLTETYNEQFF.

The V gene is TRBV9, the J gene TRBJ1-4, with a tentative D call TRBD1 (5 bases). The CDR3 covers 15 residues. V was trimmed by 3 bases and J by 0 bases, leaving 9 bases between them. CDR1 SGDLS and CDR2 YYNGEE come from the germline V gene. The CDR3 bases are TGTGCCAGCAGCGAGACAGATGCAACTAATGAAAAACTGTTTTTT. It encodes CASSETDATNEKLFF.

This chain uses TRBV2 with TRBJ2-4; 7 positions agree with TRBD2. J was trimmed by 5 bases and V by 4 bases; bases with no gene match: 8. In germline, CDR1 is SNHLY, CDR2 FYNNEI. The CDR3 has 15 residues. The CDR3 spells CASSAWREMENIQYF. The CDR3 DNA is TGTGCCAGCAGTGCGTGGCGGGAGATGGAAAACATTCAGTACTTC.

CDR3 nucleotides: TGTGCCAGCAGTGCCACAGGGGGCCCCTATGGCTACACCTTC. Residues: CASSATGGPYGYTF. This chain links TRBV6-6 with TRBJ1-2, with 9 bases fitting TRBD1. The CDR3 contains 14 residues. Unmatched junction bases numbered 5, after V lost 5 bases and J lost 4 bases. Germline CDR1 is MNHNY and CDR2 is SVGAGI (reference sequence).

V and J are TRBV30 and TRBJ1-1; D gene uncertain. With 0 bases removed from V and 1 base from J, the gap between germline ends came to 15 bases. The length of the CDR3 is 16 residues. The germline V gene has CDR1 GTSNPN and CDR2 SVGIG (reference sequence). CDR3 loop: CAWSVPRVSSNTEAFF. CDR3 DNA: TGTGCCTGGAGTGTACCGAGGGTGTCCTCGAACACTGAAGCTTTCTTT.